A single T cell receptor beta chain is shown here with its context. Treatment denoted: preoperative locoregional IRX-2 cytokine immunotherapy. The method was immunoSEQ multiplex PCR; TCRdb's version includes in-frame clones alone and lacks a portion of them. Of 32,000 or so clones detected, around four fifths appear once; the ten largest clones hold roughly 2.6%. With V trimmed by 6 bases and J by 3 bases, 0 bases remained unmatched. The CDR3 contains 13 residues. Germline V gene sequence: CDR1 WSHSY, CDR2 SAAADI. The sample comes from a study of preoperative IRX-2 immunotherapy in early breast cancer.

This specimen consisted of lymph node tissue, obtained from a patient treated with IRX-2 immunotherapy. The clonotype was recovered from a human donor with breast cancer. This chain links TRBV10-2 with TRBJ2-1, with 9 bases aligning to TRBD1. CDR3 in DNA: TGCGCCAGCAGGGACAGGGGCTACAATGAGCAGTTCTTC. Residues: CASRDRGYNEQFF.